The 29 T cell receptor beta chains below were found in one sample sequenced in a study of radiotherapy plus CTLA-4 blockade in lung cancer. Here immunoSEQ multiplex PCR was the method, and the copy in TCRdb shows in-frame clones only, minus some. Among about 56,000 clones listed, approximately 80% were seen once. The starting material was peripheral blood, obtained from a patient treated with radiotherapy plus ipilimumab. Source of these receptors: a human donor with non-small cell lung cancer who had a complete response to radiotherapy plus ipilimumab.

This clone showed up just once. The V and J genes are TRBV7-9 and TRBJ2-3, with TRBD1 matching over 8 bases. Germline assignment: CDR1 SEHNR and CDR2 FQNEAQ (reference sequence). CDR3 size: 15 residues. V was clipped by 5 bases and J by 1 base; unmatched bases: 5. CDR3 in amino acids: CASSPSGGGTDTQYF. CDR3 DNA sequence: TGTGCCAGCAGCCCCTCAGGGGGCGGCACAGATACGCAGTATTTT. The complete variable domain, with remaining parts taken from reference TRBV7-9 and TRBJ2-3, reads DTGVSQNPRHKITKRGQNVTFRCDPISEHNRLYWYRQTLGQGPEFLTYFQNEAQLEKSRLLSDRFSAERPKGSFSTLEIQRTEQGDSAMYLCASSPSGGGTDTQYFGPGTRLTVL.

The sample holds a few counts of this clone. This chain uses TRBV4-1 with TRBJ1-2; D is perhaps TRBD1 (6 bases). The CDR3 length is 17 residues. Germline V gives CDR1 MGHRA, CDR2 YSYEKL. V lost 4 bases, J lost 0 bases, and 18 bases lay in between. The CDR3 DNA follows: TGCGCCAGCAGCCCCCGTACAGGGCCGGAGACTAACTATGGCTACACCTTC. Amino acid sequence: CASSPRTGPETNYGYTF.

This chain links TRBV7-2 with TRBJ2-5; 11 nucleotides line up with TRBD2. CDR3 size: 13 residues. Germline trimming cut 8 bases from V and 4 bases from J; bases unmatched to any gene: 3. The germline V gene encodes CDR1 SGHTA and CDR2 FQGNSA. The CDR3 protein is CASRSGRVETQYF. CDR3 DNA sequence: TGTGCCAGCCGTAGCGGGAGGGTAGAGACCCAGTACTTC. The whole variable domain, remainder taken from reference TRBV7-2 and TRBJ2-5, is GAGVSQSPSNKVTEKGKDVELRCDPISGHTALYWYRQSLGQGLEFLIYFQGNSAPDKSGLPSDRFSAERTGGSVSTLTIQRTQQEDSAVYLCASRSGRVETQYFGPGTRLLVL.

The genes are TRBV9 and TRBJ2-2, with 9 nucleotides matching TRBD2. In germline, CDR1 is SGDLS, CDR2 YYNGEE. This CDR3 region has 15 residues. V gave up 3 bases and J gave up 5 bases; unmatched junction bases: 5. In nucleotides, the CDR3 is TGTGCCAGCAGCGCCGAGGGACTAGCAACCGGGGAGCTGTTTTTT. Translation: CASSAEGLATGELFF. The full variable domain, rest sourced from reference TRBV9 and TRBJ2-2, is DSGVTQTPKHLITATGQRVTLRCSPRSGDLSVYWYQQSLDQGLQFLIQYYNGEERAKGNILERFSAQQFPDLHSELNLSSLELGDSALYFCASSAEGLATGELFFGEGSRLTVL.

This clone has only a few counts. The chain employs TRBV11-2 and TRBJ1-2; 7 nucleotides match TRBD1. The CDR3 runs to 14 residues. With V trimmed by 5 bases and J by 2 bases, 5 bases remained unmatched. The germline CDR1 and CDR2 sequences are SGHAT and FQNNGV. The chain's CDR3 is CASSPETGNYGYTF. The CDR3 nucleotides read TGTGCCAGCAGCCCGGAGACAGGGAACTATGGCTACACCTTC. Full variable domain (missing parts from reference TRBV11-2 and TRBJ1-2): EAGVAQSPRYKIIEKRQSVAFWCNPISGHATLYWYQQILGQGPKLLIQFQNNGVVDDSQLPKDRFSAERLKGVDSTLKIQPAKLEDSAVYLCASSPETGNYGYTFGSGTRLTVV.

This clone came up once. V is TRBV29-1 and J is TRBJ2-1; weak D call: TRBD2 (7 bases). This CDR3 is built from 15 residues. Deletions cut 6 bases from V and 1 base from J, with 16 bases between. CDR1 is SQVTM, CDR2 ANQGSEA, per germline. CDR3 residues: CSVPRGRGSYNEQFF. The CDR3 DNA follows: TGCAGCGTCCCCCGAGGGAGGGGGTCCTACAATGAGCAGTTCTTC.

This clone was seen a single time. The chain joins TRBV10-3 to TRBJ2-7, with 11 bases fitting TRBD1. The germline V gene has CDR1 ENHRY and CDR2 SYGVKD. V trimming: 3 bases; J trimming: 7 bases; junction bases outside the gene matches: 5. CDR3 size: 14 residues. The CDR3 region has the DNA TGTGCCATCAGTGAAGGGACAGGGGGAGGGGAGCAGTACTTC. Its protein product is CAISEGTGGGEQYF.

The rearrangement links TRBV27 to TRBJ1-1; 9 bases agree with TRBD1. Germline assignment: CDR1 MNHEY and CDR2 SMNVEV (reference sequence). V lost 6 bases to trimming and J lost 1 base; unmatched junction nucleotides: 9. The CDR3 runs 16 residues. As DNA, the CDR3 is TGTGCCAGCAGCCCTGGACAGGGGCGCCGGAACACTGAAGCTTTCTTT. Encoded protein: CASSPGQGRRNTEAFF.

This clone was detected only a few times. The chain is built from TRBV12-5 and TRBJ1-3; D is uncertain. Trimming shortened V by 6 bases and J by 1 base, and 7 bases separated the two germline ends. CDR1 is LGHNT and CDR2 is FRNRAP in the germline V gene. This CDR3 is built from 13 residues. The CDR3 region is CASGTVSGNTIYF. The CDR3 DNA reads as TGTGCTAGTGGAACAGTATCTGGAAACACCATATATTTT.

The V gene is TRBV27, the J gene TRBJ2-7, with 8 bases that match TRBD1. In germline, CDR1 is MNHEY, CDR2 SMNVEV (reference sequence). The V and J ends lost 5 bases and 3 bases, in that order; junction bases with no gene match: 6. The CDR3 length is 14 residues. The CDR3 nucleotides read TGTGCCAGCAGTCCGTGGACAGGGAACTACGAGCAGTACTTC. Translating gives CASSPWTGNYEQYF.

This sequence joins TRBV2 and TRBJ2-7, with D perhaps TRBD1 (6 bases). Looked up from germline, CDR1 is SNHLY and CDR2 is FYNNEI. This CDR3 comprises 14 residues. V was clipped by 6 bases and J by 0 bases, with 12 bases between them. CDR3 protein: CASSGLQGSYEQYV. In DNA form, the CDR3 reads TGTGCCAGCAGCGGTTTACAGGGCTCCTACGAGCAGTACGTC.

The rearrangement uses TRBV19 and TRBJ2-5, with 10 bases lining up with TRBD1. This CDR3 is 13 amino acids long. V shed 5 bases, J shed 7 bases, and the junction held 4 bases outside the gene matches. The germline CDR1 and CDR2 sequences are LNHDA and SQIVND (reference sequence). The DNA of the CDR3 is TGTGCCAGTAGTCTTGGACAGGGGGGGACCCAGTACTTC. Translated: CASSLGQGGTQYF.

The chain couples TRBV7-9 to TRBJ2-5; a weak D match, TRBD1 (5 bases). This CDR3 spans 15 amino acids. Germline loops: CDR1 SEHNR, CDR2 FQNEAQ (reference sequence). V was cut by 2 bases and J by 6 bases, with 16 bases left in between. As DNA, the CDR3 is TGTGCCAGCAGCTTACCCCCTCGAGCAGGGCAGACCCAGTACTTC. Translation gives CASSLPPRAGQTQYF. Full variable domain (rest looked up from reference TRBV7-9 and TRBJ2-5): DTGVSQNPRHKITKRGQNVTFRCDPISEHNRLYWYRQTLGQGPEFLTYFQNEAQLEKSRLLSDRFSAERPKGSFSTLEIQRTEQGDSAMYLCASSLPPRAGQTQYFGPGTRLLVL.

The chain employs TRBV11-3 and TRBJ2-2; perhaps TRBD1 as D (6 bases). The CDR3 totals 14 residues. The V end lost 3 bases, the J end lost 6 bases, and 11 bases lay between the germline ends. Looked up from germline, CDR1 is SGHNT and CDR2 is YENEEA. This CDR3 is CASSFYRAAGELFF. DNA for the CDR3: TGTGCCAGCAGCTTTTACAGGGCCGCCGGGGAGCTGTTTTTT.

The chain joins TRBV7-2 to TRBJ1-2; perhaps TRBD1 as D (6 bases). The CDR3 runs to 17 residues. V was trimmed by 0 bases and J by 5 bases, leaving 19 bases between them. Germline loops: CDR1 SGHTA, CDR2 FQGNSA. The DNA for the CDR3 is TGTGCCAGCAGCTTAGCGCGGAGGCAGGGGCGCGGGTATGGCTACACCTTC. Amino acids: CASSLARRQGRGYGYTF.

This chain connects TRBV5-4 to TRBJ1-3; weak D call: TRBD1 (6 bases). Trimming cost V 0 bases and J 0 bases, with 7 bases left between them. Germline values: CDR1 SGHNT, CDR2 YYREEE (reference sequence). The CDR3 is 15 residues long. The CDR3 loop is CASSLGTVSGNTIYF. CDR3 nucleotides: TGTGCCAGCAGCTTGGGGACAGTCTCTGGAAACACCATATATTTT.

The V and J genes are TRBV4-1 and TRBJ1-4, with D perhaps TRBD1 (5 bases). This CDR3 is built from 17 residues. V gave up 2 bases and J gave up 1 base, with 14 bases separating them. Per germline, CDR1 MGHRA and CDR2 YSYEKL. CDR3 bases: TGCGCCAGCAGCCAAATAGGGGTAGTCGTAACTAATGAAAAACTGTTTTTT. Translation: CASSQIGVVVTNEKLFF.

V gene TRBV7-2 combines with J gene TRBJ1-2; no clear D. This CDR3 spans 13 amino acids. V lost 5 bases and J lost 6, with 13 bases in between. Germline-derived CDR1 and CDR2 are SGHTA and FQGNSA. This CDR3 is CASSTTRGNGYTF. In nucleotides, the CDR3 is TGTGCCAGCAGCACTACTCGCGGGAATGGCTACACCTTC. Using reference TRBV7-2 and TRBJ1-2 for the parts outside the CDR3, the full variable domain is GAGVSQSPSNKVTEKGKDVELRCDPISGHTALYWYRQSLGQGLEFLIYFQGNSAPDKSGLPSDRFSAERTGGSVSTLTIQRTQQEDSAVYLCASSTTRGNGYTFGSGTRLTVV.

The genes are TRBV5-1 and TRBJ1-1, with 7 bases matching TRBD1. The CDR3 covers 14 residues. V dropped 4 bases and J dropped 6; count of bases not matched to a gene: 9. Looked up from germline, CDR1 is SGHRS and CDR2 is YFSETQ. The CDR3 spells CASSGTVNLAEAFF. DNA of the CDR3: TGCGCCAGCAGCGGGACAGTCAATCTCGCTGAAGCTTTCTTT.

The chain combines TRBV27 with TRBJ2-2, with TRBD1 matching 8 bases. Germline lookup yields CDR1 MNHEY and CDR2 SMNVEV (reference sequence). V gave up 5 bases and J gave up 5 bases; unmatched junction bases: 4. The CDR3 consists of 14 residues. The DNA of the CDR3 is TGTGCCAGCAGTCCTGACAGGGGAACCGGGGAGCTGTTTTTT. This codes for CASSPDRGTGELFF.

This chain joins TRBV19 and TRBJ2-3, with 8 bases aligning to TRBD1. The CDR3 is 20 residues long. V dropped 2 bases and J dropped 0; count of bases not matched to a gene: 16. Germline V gene lookup returns CDR1 LNHDA and CDR2 SQIVND (reference sequence). The CDR3 coding sequence is TGTGCCAGTAGTATAACGCCCGGGACAGGAGTAACTCCTAGCACAGATACGCAGTATTTT. Translation: CASSITPGTGVTPSTDTQYF.

This clone came up a few times. The chain employs TRBV5-8 and TRBJ1-3; TRBD1 is a possible D gene (5 bases). Trimming cost V 4 bases and J 3 bases, with 11 bases left between them. The CDR3 length is 14 residues. Germline lookup yields CDR1 SGHTS and CDR2 YDEGEE. CDR3 amino acids: CASSALTVGNTIYF. CDR3 nucleotide sequence: TGTGCCAGCAGCGCTCTGACAGTTGGAAACACCATATATTTT.

CDR3 loop: CASSQGLGTRGTNEKLFF. Here the CDR3 DNA reads TGCGCCAGCAGCCAAGGACTGGGGACCCGGGGGACTAATGAAAAACTGTTTTTT. The chain recombines TRBV4-1 with TRBJ1-4, with D tentatively TRBD1 (5 bases). V was clipped by 1 base and J by 2 bases, with 17 bases between them. CDR3 length equals 18 residues. Germline V gene data show CDR1 as MGHRA and CDR2 as YSYEKL.

V is TRBV6-6 and J is TRBJ1-3; D call uncertain. V dropped 8 bases and J dropped 0 bases, with 11 bases sitting between them. The germline V gene encodes CDR1 MNHNY and CDR2 SVGAGI (reference sequence). The CDR3 totals 14 residues. DNA of the CDR3: TGTGCCAGCGCTGAATCCGGCTCTGGAAACACCATATATTTT. It yields the protein CASAESGSGNTIYF.

In this sample, this clone turned up a few times. This chain uses TRBV5-4 with TRBJ1-2; the match to TRBD1 covers 9 bases. The CDR3 extends over 14 amino acids. In germline, CDR1 is SGHNT, CDR2 YYREEE (reference sequence). Unmatched junction bases numbered 8, after V lost 4 bases and J lost 7 bases. Here the CDR3 reads CASSPGGQGGGYTF. The CDR3 bases are TGTGCCAGCAGCCCGGGGGGACAGGGAGGTGGCTACACCTTC.

The V call is TRBV30, the J call TRBJ1-3, with D unresolved. The CDR3 consists of 16 residues. Germline lookup yields CDR1 GTSNPN and CDR2 SVGIG (reference sequence). The V end lost 4 bases, the J end lost 0 bases, and 16 bases lay between the germline ends. This chain's CDR3 is CAWTPGFRVSGNTIYF. CDR3 sequence (DNA): TGTGCCTGGACCCCCGGGTTCCGGGTCTCTGGAAACACCATATATTTT.

The sample holds a few counts of this clone. The chain is built from TRBV6-6 and TRBJ1-6; 10 nucleotides line up with TRBD1. This CDR3 is built from 15 residues. The V segment lost 6 bases and the J segment 9 bases; nucleotides outside the gene matches: 8. Germline CDR1 and CDR2: MNHNY and SVGAGI (reference sequence). Written as DNA, the CDR3 is TGTGCCAGCAGGCCCCGGGACAGGGGTTTTTCACCCCTCCACTTT. Translated: CASRPRDRGFSPLHF.

The J gene is TRBJ2-1, the V gene TRBV9, with 7 bases lining up with TRBD1. Germline assignment: CDR1 SGDLS and CDR2 YYNGEE. This CDR3 spans 15 amino acids. V was clipped by 5 bases and J by 2 bases; unmatched bases: 7. The CDR3 DNA follows: TGTGCCAGCAGGCCCACCGGGACAGCCTACAATGAGCAGTTCTTC. Protein product: CASRPTGTAYNEQFF.

The V and J genes are TRBV2 and TRBJ1-3; TRBD1 is a possible D gene (5 bases). Germline assignment: CDR1 SNHLY and CDR2 FYNNEI. The CDR3 runs 13 residues. The CDR3 bases are TGTGCGGGGGAGGGGTCAGAAGGAAACACCATATATTTT. Its protein is CAGEGSEGNTIYF.